This T cell receptor (beta chain) was recorded in a study of shared clonotypes between healthy human individuals. For the study at large: Each donor's CD4 naive and CD4 memory cells filled three plates apiece, CD8 naive two, and CD8 memory one. Broader study findings: How much donors shared clonotypes was expected to be affected by sequencing depth.

Germline loops: CDR1 SGHTA, CDR2 FQGNSA. V was pared by 1 base and J by 1 base, with 11 bases between. This CDR3 has 16 residues. For this clone: Its target is unknown.

The genomic DNA of each subset was split evenly across several immunoSEQ plates. The protocol was immunoSEQ multiplex PCR, while the TCRdb copy is restricted to in-frame clones and leaves out a portion. This repertoire shows around 700,000 clones, 55% to 85% found once; its top ten account for around 1.7%. The TCR sequence derives from a woman between 25 and 40 years old in good health. The chain has TRBV7-2 and TRBJ2-1; D possibly corresponds to TRBD1 (5 bases). Sequenced input: memory CD4+ T cells sorted from blood. Subset: CD45RA-negative fraction. In DNA, the CDR3 is TGTGCCAGCAGCTTAGTCGGCAGGGTTTCCTACAATGAGCAGTTCTTC. This encodes CASSLVGRVSYNEQFF.